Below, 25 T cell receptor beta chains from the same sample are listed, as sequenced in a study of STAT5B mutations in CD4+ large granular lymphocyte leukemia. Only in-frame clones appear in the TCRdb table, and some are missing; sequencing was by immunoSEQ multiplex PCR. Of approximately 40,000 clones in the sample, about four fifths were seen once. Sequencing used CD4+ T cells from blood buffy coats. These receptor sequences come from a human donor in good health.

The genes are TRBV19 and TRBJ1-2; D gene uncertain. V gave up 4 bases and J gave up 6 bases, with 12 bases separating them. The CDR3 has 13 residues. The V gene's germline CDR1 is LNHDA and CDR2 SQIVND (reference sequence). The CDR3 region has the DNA TGTGCCAGTAGTACTCGAGGGCCTGATGGCTACACCTTC. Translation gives CASSTRGPDGYTF.

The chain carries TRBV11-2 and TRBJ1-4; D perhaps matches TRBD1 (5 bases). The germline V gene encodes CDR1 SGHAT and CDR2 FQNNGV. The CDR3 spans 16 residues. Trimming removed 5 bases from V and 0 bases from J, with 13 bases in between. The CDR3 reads CASSHNTGATNEKLFF. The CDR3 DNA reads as TGTGCCAGCAGCCACAATACAGGCGCAACTAATGAAAAACTGTTTTTT.

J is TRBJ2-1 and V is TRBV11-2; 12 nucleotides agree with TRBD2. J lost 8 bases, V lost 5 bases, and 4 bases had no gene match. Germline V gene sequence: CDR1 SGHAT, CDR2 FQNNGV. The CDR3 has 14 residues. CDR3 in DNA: TGTGCCAGCAGCCCGTGGACTAGCGGGGATGAGCAGTTCTTC. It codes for CASSPWTSGDEQFF. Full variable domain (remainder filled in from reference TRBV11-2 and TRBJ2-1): EAGVAQSPRYKIIEKRQSVAFWCNPISGHATLYWYQQILGQGPKLLIQFQNNGVVDDSQLPKDRFSAERLKGVDSTLKIQPAKLEDSAVYLCASSPWTSGDEQFFGPGTRLTVL.

The CDR3 here is CSVQKGGTNSYEQYF. The CDR3 bases are TGCAGCGTTCAAAAGGGGGGGACGAACTCCTACGAGCAGTACTTC. The chain is built from TRBV29-1 and TRBJ2-7, with D perhaps matching TRBD2 (7 bases). Deletions cut 5 bases from V and 0 bases from J, with 17 bases between. Germline V gene sequence: CDR1 SQVTM, CDR2 ANQGSEA. This CDR3 has 15 amino acids.

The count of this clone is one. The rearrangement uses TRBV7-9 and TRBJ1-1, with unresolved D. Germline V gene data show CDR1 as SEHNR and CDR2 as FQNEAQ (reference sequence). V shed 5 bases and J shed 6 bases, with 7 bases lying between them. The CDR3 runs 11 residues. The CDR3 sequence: CASSPGAEAFF. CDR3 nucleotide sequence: TGTGCCAGCAGCCCCGGGGCTGAAGCTTTCTTT. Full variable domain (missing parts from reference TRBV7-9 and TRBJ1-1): DTGVSQNPRHKITKRGQNVTFRCDPISEHNRLYWYRQTLGQGPEFLTYFQNEAQLEKSRLLSDRFSAERPKGSFSTLEIQRTEQGDSAMYLCASSPGAEAFFGQGTRLTVV.

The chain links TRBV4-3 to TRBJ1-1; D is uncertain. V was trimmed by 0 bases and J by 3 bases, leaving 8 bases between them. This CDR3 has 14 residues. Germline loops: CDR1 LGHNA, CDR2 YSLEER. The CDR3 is CASSQDVGDTEAFF. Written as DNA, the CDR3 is TGCGCCAGCAGCCAAGATGTTGGGGACACTGAAGCTTTCTTT.

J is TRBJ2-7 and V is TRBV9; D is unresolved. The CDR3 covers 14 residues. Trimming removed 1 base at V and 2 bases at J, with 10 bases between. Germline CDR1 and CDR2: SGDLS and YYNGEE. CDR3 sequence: CASSVKPGTYEQYF. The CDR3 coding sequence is TGTGCCAGCAGCGTAAAGCCAGGTACCTACGAGCAGTACTTC.

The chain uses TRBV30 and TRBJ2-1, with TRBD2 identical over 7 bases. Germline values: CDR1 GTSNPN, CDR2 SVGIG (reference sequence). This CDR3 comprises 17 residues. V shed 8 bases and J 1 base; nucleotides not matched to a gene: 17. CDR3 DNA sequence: TGTGCCGCCGATGTTGACGGACTAGGCCAGTCCTACAATGAGCAGTTCTTC. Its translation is CAADVDGLGQSYNEQFF.

CDR3: CASSLRGGSGNEQFF. CDR3 DNA sequence: TGTGCCAGCAGCCTCCGTGGGGGCAGTGGCAATGAGCAGTTCTTC. V and J are TRBV5-6 and TRBJ2-1, with D perhaps matching TRBD1 (6 bases). The CDR3 totals 15 residues. Germline values: CDR1 SGHDT, CDR2 YYEEEE. The V end lost 4 bases, the J end lost 6 bases, and 17 bases lay between the germline ends.

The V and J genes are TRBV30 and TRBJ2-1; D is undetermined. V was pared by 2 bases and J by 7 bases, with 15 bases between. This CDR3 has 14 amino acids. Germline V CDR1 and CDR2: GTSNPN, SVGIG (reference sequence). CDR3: CAWSTLVIGNEQFF. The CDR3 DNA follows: TGTGCCTGGAGTACGCTAGTGATCGGGAATGAGCAGTTCTTC.

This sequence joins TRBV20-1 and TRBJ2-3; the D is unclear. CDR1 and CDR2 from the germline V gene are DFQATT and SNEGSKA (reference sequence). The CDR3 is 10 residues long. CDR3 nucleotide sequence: TGCGGTACCTTTAGGGATACGCAGTATTTT. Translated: CGTFRDTQYF.

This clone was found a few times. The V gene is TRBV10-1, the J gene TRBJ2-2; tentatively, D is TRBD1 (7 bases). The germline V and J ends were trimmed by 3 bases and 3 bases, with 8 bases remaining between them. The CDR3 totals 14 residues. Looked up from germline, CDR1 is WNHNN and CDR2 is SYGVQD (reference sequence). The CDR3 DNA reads TGCGCCAGCAGTGACAGGGGGGACACCGGGGAGCTGTTTTTT. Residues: CASSDRGDTGELFF.

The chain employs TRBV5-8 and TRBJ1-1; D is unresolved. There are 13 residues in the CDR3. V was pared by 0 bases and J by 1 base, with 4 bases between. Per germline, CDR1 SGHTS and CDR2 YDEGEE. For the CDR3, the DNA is TGTGCCAGCAGCTTGGACAGGAACACTGAAGCTTTCTTT. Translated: CASSLDRNTEAFF.

The CDR3 region has the DNA TGTGCCAGCTCACCAGGGGCCGGACTAGCGGGGACCTACGAGCAGTACTTC. Translated, it gives CASSPGAGLAGTYEQYF. The genes are TRBV18 and TRBJ2-7, with 12 bases fitting TRBD2. There are 17 residues in the CDR3. J gave up 2 bases and V 2 bases, and 7 bases lay outside the gene matches. Germline V gene data show CDR1 as KGHSH and CDR2 as LQKENI.

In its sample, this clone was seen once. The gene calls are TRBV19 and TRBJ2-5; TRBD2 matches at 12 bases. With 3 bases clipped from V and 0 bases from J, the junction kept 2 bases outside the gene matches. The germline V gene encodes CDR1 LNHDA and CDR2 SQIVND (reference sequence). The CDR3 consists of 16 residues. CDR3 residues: CASSMLAGGNQETQYF. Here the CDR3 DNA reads TGTGCCAGTAGTATGCTAGCGGGGGGGAACCAAGAGACCCAGTACTTC.

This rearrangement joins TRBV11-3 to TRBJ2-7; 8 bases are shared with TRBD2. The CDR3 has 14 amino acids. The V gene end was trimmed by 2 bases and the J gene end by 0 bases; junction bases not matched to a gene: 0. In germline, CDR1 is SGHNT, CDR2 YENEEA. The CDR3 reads CASSLSGSSYEQYF. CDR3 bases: TGTGCCAGCAGCTTAAGCGGGAGCTCCTACGAGCAGTACTTC.

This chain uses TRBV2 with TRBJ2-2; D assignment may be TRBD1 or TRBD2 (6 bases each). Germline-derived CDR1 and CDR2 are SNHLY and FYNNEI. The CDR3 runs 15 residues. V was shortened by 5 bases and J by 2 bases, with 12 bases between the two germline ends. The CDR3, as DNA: TGTGCCAGCAGTCCAGAGGGGGGAAACACCGGGGAGCTGTTTTTT. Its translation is CASSPEGGNTGELFF.

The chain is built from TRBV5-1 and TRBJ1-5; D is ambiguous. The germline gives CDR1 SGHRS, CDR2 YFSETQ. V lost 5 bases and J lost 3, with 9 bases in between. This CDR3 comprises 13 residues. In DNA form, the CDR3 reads TGCGCCAGCAGAACCGGAGACAATCAGCCCCAGCATTTT. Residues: CASRTGDNQPQHF.

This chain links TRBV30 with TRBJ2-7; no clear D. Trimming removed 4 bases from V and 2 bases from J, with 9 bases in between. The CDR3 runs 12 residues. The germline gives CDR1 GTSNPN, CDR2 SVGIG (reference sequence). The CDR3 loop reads CAWKLTTYEQYF. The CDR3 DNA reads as TGTGCCTGGAAGTTAACAACCTACGAGCAGTACTTC. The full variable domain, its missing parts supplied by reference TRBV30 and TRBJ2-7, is SQTIHQWPATLVQPVGSPLSLECTVEGTSNPNLYWYRQAAGRGLQLLFYSVGIGQISSEVPQNLSASRPQDRQFILSSKKLLLSDSGFYLCAWKLTTYEQYFGPGTRLTVT.

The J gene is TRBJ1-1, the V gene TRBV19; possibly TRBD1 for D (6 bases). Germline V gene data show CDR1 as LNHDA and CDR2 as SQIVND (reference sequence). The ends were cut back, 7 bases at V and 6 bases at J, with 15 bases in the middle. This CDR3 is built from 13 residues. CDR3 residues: CASKLTGPSEAFF. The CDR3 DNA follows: TGTGCCAGTAAGCTGACAGGCCCCTCTGAAGCTTTCTTT. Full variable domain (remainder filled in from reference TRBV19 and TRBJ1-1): DGGITQSPKYLFRKEGQNVTLSCEQNLNHDAMYWYRQDPGQGLRLIYYSQIVNDFQKGDIAEGYSVSREKKESFPLTVTSAQKNPTAFYLCASKLTGPSEAFFGQGTRLTVV.

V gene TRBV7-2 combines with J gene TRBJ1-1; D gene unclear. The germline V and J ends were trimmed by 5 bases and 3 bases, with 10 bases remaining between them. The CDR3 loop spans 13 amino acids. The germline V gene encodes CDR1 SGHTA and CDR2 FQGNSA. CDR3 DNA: TGTGCCAGCAGCGTTCAAGGAGACACTGAAGCTTTCTTT. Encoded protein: CASSVQGDTEAFF.

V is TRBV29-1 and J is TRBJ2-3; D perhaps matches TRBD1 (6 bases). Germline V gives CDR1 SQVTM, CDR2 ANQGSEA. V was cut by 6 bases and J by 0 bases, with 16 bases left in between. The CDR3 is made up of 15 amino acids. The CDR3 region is CSVRADSESTDTQYF. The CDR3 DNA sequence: TGCAGCGTCCGGGCGGACAGTGAAAGCACAGATACGCAGTATTTT.

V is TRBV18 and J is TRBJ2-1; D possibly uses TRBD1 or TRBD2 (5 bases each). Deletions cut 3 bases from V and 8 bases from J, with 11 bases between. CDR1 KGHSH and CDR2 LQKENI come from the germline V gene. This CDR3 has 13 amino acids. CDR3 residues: CASSPRGVDEQFF. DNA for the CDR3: TGTGCCAGCTCACCTAGGGGAGTCGATGAGCAGTTCTTC.

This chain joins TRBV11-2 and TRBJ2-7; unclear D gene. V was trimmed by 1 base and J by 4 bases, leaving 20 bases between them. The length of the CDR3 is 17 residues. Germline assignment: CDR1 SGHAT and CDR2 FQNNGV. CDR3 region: CASSLGKWADPFYEQYF. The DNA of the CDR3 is TGTGCCAGCAGCTTAGGCAAGTGGGCAGATCCATTTTACGAGCAGTACTTC. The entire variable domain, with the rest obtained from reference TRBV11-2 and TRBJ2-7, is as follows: EAGVAQSPRYKIIEKRQSVAFWCNPISGHATLYWYQQILGQGPKLLIQFQNNGVVDDSQLPKDRFSAERLKGVDSTLKIQPAKLEDSAVYLCASSLGKWADPFYEQYFGPGTRLTVT.

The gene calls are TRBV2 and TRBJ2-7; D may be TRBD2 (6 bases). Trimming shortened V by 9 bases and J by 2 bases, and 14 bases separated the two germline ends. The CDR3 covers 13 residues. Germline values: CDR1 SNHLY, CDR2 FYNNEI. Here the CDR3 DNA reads TGTGCCAGTGCCGGACTAAGCCCCTACGAGCAGTACTTC. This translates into CASAGLSPYEQYF.